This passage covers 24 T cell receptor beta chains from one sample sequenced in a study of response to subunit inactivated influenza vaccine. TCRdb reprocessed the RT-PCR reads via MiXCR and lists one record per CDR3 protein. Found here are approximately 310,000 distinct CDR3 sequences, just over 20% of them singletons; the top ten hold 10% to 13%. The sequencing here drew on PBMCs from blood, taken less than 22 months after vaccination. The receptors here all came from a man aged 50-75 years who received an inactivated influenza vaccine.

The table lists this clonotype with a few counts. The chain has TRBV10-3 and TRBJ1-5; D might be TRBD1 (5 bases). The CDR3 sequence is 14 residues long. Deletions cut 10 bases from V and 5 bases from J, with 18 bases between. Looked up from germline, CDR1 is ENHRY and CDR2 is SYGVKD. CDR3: CATSTGTGDQPQHF. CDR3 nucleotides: TGTGCCACCTCGACTGGGACGGGCGATCAGCCCCAGCATTTT.

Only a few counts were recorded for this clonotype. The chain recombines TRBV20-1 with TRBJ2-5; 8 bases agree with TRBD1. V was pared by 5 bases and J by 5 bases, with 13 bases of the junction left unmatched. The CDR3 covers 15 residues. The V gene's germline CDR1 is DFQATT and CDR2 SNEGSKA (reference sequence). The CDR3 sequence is CSARDFRTGKETQYF. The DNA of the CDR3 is TGCAGTGCTCGGGACTTCAGGACAGGGAAGGAGACCCAGTACTTC.

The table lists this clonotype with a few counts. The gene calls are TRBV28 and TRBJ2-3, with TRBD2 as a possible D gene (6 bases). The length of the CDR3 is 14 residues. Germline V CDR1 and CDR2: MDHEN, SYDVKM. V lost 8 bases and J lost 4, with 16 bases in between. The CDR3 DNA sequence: TGTGCCAGCGCGGGACGGGGAGGACCAGATACGCAGTATTTT. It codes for CASAGRGGPDTQYF.

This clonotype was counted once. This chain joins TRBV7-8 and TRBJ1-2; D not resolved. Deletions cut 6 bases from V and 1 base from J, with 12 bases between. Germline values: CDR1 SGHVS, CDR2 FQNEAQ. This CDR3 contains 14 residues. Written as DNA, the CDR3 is TGTGCCAGCAGATCAGGACGCTTTAACTATGGCTACACCTTC. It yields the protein CASRSGRFNYGYTF. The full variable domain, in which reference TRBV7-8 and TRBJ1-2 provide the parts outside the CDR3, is GAGVSQSPRYKVAKRGQDVALRCDPISGHVSLFWYQQALGQGPEFLTYFQNEAQLDKSGLPSDRFFAERPEGSVSTLKIQRTQQEDSAVYLCASRSGRFNYGYTFGSGTRLTVV.

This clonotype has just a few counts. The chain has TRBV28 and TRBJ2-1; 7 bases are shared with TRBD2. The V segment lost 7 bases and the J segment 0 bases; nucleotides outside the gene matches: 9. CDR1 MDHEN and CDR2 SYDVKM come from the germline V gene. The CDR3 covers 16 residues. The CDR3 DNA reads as TGTGCCAGCACCTCCTTAGCGGGTAGCTCCTACAATGAGCAGTTCTTC. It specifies CASTSLAGSSYNEQFF.

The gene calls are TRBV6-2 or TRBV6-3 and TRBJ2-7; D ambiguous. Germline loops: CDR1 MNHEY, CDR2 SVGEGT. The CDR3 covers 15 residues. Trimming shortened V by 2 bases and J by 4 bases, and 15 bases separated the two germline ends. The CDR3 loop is CASSYDGTVLYEQYF. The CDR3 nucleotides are TGTGCCAGCAGTTACGACGGAACTGTCCTTTACGAGCAGTACTTC.

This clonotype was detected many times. The chain's CDR3 is CATSSQEDTQYF. The CDR3 DNA is TGTGCCACCTCATCGCAGGAAGATACGCAGTATTTT. The chain carries TRBV24-1 and TRBJ2-3, with unresolved D. V was pared by 9 bases and J by 5 bases, with 11 bases between. This CDR3 has 12 residues. Germline values: CDR1 KGHDR, CDR2 SFDVKD.

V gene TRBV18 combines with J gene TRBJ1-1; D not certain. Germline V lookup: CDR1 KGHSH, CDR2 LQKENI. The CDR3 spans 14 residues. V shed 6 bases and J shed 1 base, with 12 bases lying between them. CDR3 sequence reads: CASSQVLPNTEAFF. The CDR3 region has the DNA TGTGCCAGCTCCCAGGTACTCCCGAACACTGAAGCTTTCTTT.

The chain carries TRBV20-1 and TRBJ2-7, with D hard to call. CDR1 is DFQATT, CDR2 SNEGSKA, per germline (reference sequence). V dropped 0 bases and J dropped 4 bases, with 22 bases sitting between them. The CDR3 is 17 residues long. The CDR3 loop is CSARDSELPRARYEQYF. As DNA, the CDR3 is TGCAGTGCTAGAGATTCGGAGCTGCCACGGGCCCGATACGAGCAGTACTTC.

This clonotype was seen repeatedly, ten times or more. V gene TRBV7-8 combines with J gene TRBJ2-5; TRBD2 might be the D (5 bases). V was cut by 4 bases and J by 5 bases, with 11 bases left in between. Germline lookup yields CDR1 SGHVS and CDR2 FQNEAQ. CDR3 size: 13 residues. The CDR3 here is CASSSHERETQYF. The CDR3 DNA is TGTGCCAGCAGCTCCCACGAGCGGGAGACCCAGTACTTC.

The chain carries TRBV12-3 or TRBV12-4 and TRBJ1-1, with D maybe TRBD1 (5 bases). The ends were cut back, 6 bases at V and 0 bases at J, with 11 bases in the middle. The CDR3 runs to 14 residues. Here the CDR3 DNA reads TGTGCCAGCAGGGAACAGGACCTGAACACTGAAGCTTTCTTT. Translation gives CASREQDLNTEAFF.

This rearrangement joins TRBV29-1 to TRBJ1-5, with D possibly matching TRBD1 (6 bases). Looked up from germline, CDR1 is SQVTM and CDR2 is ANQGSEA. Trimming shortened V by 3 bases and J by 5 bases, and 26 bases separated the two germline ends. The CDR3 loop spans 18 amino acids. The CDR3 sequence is CSVERHLGGPRIDQPQHF. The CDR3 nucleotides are TGCAGCGTTGAGAGGCACCTCGGGGGGCCTCGAATCGATCAGCCCCAGCATTTT.

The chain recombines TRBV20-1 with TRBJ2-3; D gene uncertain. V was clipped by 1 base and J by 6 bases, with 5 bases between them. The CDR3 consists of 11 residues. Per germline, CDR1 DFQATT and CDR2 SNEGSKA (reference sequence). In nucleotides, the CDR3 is TGCAGTGCTAGAGTGGTCGATACGCAGTATTTT. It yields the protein CSARVVDTQYF.

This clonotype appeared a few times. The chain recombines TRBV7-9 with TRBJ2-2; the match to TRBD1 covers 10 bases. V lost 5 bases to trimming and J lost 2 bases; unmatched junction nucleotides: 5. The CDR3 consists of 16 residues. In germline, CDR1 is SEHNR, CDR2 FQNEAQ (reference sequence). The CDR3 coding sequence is TGTGCCAGCAGCCAGACGACAGGGGGCAACACCGGGGAGCTGTTTTTT. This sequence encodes CASSQTTGGNTGELFF. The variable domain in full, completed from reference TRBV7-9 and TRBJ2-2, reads DTGVSQNPRHKITKRGQNVTFRCDPISEHNRLYWYRQTLGQGPEFLTYFQNEAQLEKSRLLSDRFSAERPKGSFSTLEIQRTEQGDSAMYLCASSQTTGGNTGELFFGEGSRLTVL.

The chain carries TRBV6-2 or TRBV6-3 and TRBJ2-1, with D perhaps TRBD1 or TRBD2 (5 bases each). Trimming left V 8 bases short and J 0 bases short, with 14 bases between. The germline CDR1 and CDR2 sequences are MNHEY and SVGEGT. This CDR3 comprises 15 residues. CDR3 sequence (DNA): TGTGCCAGCGGGGTCGGGACCCACTCCTACAATGAGCAGTTCTTC. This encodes CASGVGTHSYNEQFF.

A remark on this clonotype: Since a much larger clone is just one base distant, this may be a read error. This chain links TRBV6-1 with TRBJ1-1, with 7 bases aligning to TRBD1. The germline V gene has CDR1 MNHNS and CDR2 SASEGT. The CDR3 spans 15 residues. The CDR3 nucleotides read TGTGCCAGCAGTAGGACAGGCGGGGGAAACACTGAAGCTTTATTT. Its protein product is CASSRTGGGNTEALF.

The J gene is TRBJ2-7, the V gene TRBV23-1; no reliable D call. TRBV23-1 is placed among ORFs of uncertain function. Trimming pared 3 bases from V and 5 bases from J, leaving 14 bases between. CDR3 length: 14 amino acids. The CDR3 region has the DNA TGCGCCAGCAGTCATCGTGCCGGAATTCACGAGCAGTACTTC. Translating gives CASSHRAGIHEQYF.

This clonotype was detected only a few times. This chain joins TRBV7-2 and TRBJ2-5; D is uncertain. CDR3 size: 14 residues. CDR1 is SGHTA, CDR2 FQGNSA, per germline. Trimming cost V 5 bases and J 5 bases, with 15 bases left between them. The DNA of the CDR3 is TGTGCCAGCAGCCTTCGATCGGCGGAGGAGACCCAGTACTTC. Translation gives CASSLRSAEETQYF.

CDR3 sequence (DNA): TGTGCCAGCAGCGTACAGGGATACCCGAGGGAGACCCAGTACTTC. Translating it yields CASSVQGYPRETQYF. This chain uses TRBV7-2 with TRBJ2-5; possible D gene TRBD1, 6 bases. CDR1 and CDR2 from the germline V gene are SGHTA and FQGNSA. The CDR3 has 15 residues. Between the trimmed V and J ends, which lost 5 bases and 5 bases, there was a span of 18 bases.

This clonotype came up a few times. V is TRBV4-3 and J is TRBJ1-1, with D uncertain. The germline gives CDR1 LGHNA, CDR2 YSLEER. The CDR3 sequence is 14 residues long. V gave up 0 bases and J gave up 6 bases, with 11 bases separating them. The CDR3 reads CASSQEGLESEAFF. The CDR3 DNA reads TGCGCCAGCAGCCAAGAAGGTTTGGAGTCTGAAGCTTTCTTT.

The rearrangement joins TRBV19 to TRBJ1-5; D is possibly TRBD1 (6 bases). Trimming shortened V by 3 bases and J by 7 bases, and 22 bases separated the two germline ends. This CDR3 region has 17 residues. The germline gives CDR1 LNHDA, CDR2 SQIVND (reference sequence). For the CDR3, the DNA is TGTGCCAGTAGTATCAATGTTGGGGGCGCATGGGGACAGCCCCAGCATTTT. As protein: CASSINVGGAWGQPQHF.

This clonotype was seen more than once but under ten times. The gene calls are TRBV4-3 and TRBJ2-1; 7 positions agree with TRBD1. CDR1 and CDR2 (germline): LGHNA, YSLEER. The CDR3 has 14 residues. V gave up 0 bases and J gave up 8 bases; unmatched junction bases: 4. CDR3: CASSQDRTGYEQFF. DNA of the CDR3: TGCGCCAGCAGCCAAGATCGGACAGGTTATGAGCAGTTCTTC.

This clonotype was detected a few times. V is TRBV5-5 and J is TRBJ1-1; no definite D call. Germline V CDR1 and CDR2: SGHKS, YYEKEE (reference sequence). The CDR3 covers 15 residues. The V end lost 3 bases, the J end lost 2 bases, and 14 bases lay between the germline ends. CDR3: CASSSHPAGNTEAFF. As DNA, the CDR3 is TGTGCCAGCAGCTCCCACCCCGCGGGTAACACTGAAGCTTTCTTT.

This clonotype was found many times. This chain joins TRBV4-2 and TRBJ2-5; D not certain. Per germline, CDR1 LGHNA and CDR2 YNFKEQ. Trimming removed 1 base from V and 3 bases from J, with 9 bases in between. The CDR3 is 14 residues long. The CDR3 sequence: CASSQASRKETQYF. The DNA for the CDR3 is TGTGCCAGCAGCCAAGCGAGCAGAAAAGAGACCCAGTACTTC.